The 13 T cell receptor beta chains below all came from one sample that was sequenced in a study of cytomegalovirus exposure and HLA in healthy donors. PCR was performed using 60 Vbeta and 13 Jbeta primers. The repertoire was sequenced with immunoSEQ multiplex PCR; TCRdb's copy has only in-frame clones and lacks some. The sample includes about 140,000 clones, about 68% of them seen just once. Sequenced sample: PBMCs. Receptor source: a human donor in good health.

The rearrangement links TRBV5-1 to TRBJ2-7; 11 nucleotides line up with TRBD2. The CDR3 is 14 amino acids. After removal of 4 bases from V and 2 bases from J, the junction contained 2 bases not matched to a gene. Germline V lookup: CDR1 SGHRS, CDR2 YFSETQ. For the CDR3, the DNA is TGCGCCAGCAGCAAGACTAGCGGGACCTACGAGCAGTACTTC. Amino acid sequence: CASSKTSGTYEQYF.

The chain uses TRBV4-1 and TRBJ2-2; TRBD2 matches at 9 bases. The CDR3 length is 16 residues. In germline, CDR1 is MGHRA, CDR2 YSYEKL. Trimming at V came to 1 base and at J to 5 bases, leaving 5 bases not matched to a gene. CDR3 in amino acids: CASSQVRAGGTGELFF. CDR3 DNA sequence: TGCGCCAGCAGCCAAGTCCGGGCGGGGGGGACCGGGGAGCTGTTTTTT.

This clone turned up a few times. The genes are TRBV28 and TRBJ2-1; the D is unclear. V dropped 7 bases and J dropped 3 bases, with 19 bases sitting between them. Germline CDR1 is MDHEN and CDR2 is SYDVKM. The CDR3 sequence is 16 residues long. The CDR3 DNA follows: TGTGCCAGCAACTCCGTCCAAAACCCTTACTACAATGAGCAGTTCTTC. Its translation: CASNSVQNPYYNEQFF.

This clone was observed a handful of times. V usage is TRBV7-9 and J usage is TRBJ2-2, with a weak D call TRBD2 (6 bases). The length of the CDR3 is 13 residues. Trimming shortened V by 4 bases and J by 7 bases, and 10 bases separated the two germline ends. Germline V gene sequence: CDR1 SEHNR, CDR2 FQNEAQ (reference sequence). The CDR3 region has the DNA TGTGCCAGCAGCTCGACTAGTGGCGGGGAGCTGTTTTTT. Encoded protein: CASSSTSGGELFF.

The V call is TRBV5-1, the J call TRBJ2-3, with D possibly matching TRBD1 (6 bases). Trimming took off 0 bases at V and 4 bases at J, with 12 bases between the two ends. Germline V gene data show CDR1 as SGHRS and CDR2 as YFSETQ. The CDR3 extends over 15 amino acids. The CDR3: CASSLGTPGADTQYF. CDR3 DNA sequence: TGCGCCAGCAGCTTGGGGACCCCAGGGGCAGATACGCAGTATTTT.

The J gene is TRBJ1-3, the V gene TRBV19, with 7 bases lining up with TRBD1. The CDR3 has 16 residues. Trimming removed 3 bases from V and 4 bases from J; junction bases left unmatched: 9. Germline loops: CDR1 LNHDA, CDR2 SQIVND (reference sequence). CDR3 sequence reads: CASSIDREVPGNTIYF. CDR3 in DNA: TGTGCCAGTAGTATCGACAGGGAGGTACCCGGAAACACCATATATTTT.

The chain is built from TRBV5-5 and TRBJ2-7, with TRBD1 matching 7 bases. V was pared by 7 bases and J by 5 bases, with 9 bases of the junction left unmatched. From germline, CDR1 is SGHKS and CDR2 YYEKEE (reference sequence). CDR3 length equals 13 residues. CDR3 sequence: CASERQGDDEQYF. The CDR3 DNA is TGTGCCAGCGAGAGACAGGGTGACGACGAGCAGTACTTC.

The rearrangement joins TRBV7-9 to TRBJ1-1; perhaps TRBD1 as D (6 bases). The CDR3 is made up of 13 amino acids. Trimming cost V 5 bases and J 4 bases, with 11 bases left between them. The germline V gene encodes CDR1 SEHNR and CDR2 FQNEAQ (reference sequence). The chain's CDR3 is CASSLEGGTEAFF. The DNA of the CDR3 is TGTGCCAGCAGCCTAGAAGGGGGCACTGAAGCTTTCTTT.

This clone turned up a few times. This chain joins TRBV7-2 and TRBJ1-6; possibly TRBD1 for D (5 bases). This CDR3 region has 16 residues. The V end lost 5 bases, the J end lost 5 bases, and 16 bases lay between the germline ends. The germline CDR1 and CDR2 sequences are SGHTA and FQGNSA. In DNA form, the CDR3 reads TGTGCCAGCAGCCCTAGATCGGTAGGGGATAATTCACCCCTCCACTTT. Its protein product is CASSPRSVGDNSPLHF.

A few counts support this clone. The gene calls are TRBV10-3 and TRBJ2-1, with D uncertain. V was clipped by 3 bases and J by 10 bases, with 7 bases between them. The CDR3 covers 11 residues. Germline CDR1 ENHRY, CDR2 SYGVKD. For the CDR3, the DNA is TGTGCCATCAGTGAAGTTGAGGAGCAGTTCTTC. Translated, it gives CAISEVEEQFF.

The chain couples TRBV7-9 to TRBJ2-2; 12 bases match TRBD2. The V and J ends lost 5 bases and 4 bases, in that order; junction bases with no gene match: 11. The germline CDR1 and CDR2 sequences are SEHNR and FQNEAQ (reference sequence). This CDR3 spans 18 amino acids. The CDR3 sequence is CASSPLNRLAGVTGELFF. The CDR3 DNA follows: TGTGCCAGCAGCCCTCTGAATCGACTAGCGGGAGTCACCGGGGAGCTGTTTTTT.

This clone was recorded a few times. The chain combines TRBV7-8 with TRBJ2-5; D may be TRBD2 (6 bases). The CDR3 extends over 19 amino acids. Trimming shortened V by 5 bases and J by 5 bases, and 30 bases separated the two germline ends. Germline CDR1 SGHVS, CDR2 FQNEAQ. DNA of the CDR3: TGTGCCAGCAGCCTGTCGGTAGGAGGGTCCCTCATCAAGCAGGAGACCCAGTACTTC. Translation gives CASSLSVGGSLIKQETQYF.

V is TRBV7-8 and J is TRBJ1-4; 9 nucleotides agree with TRBD1. Germline V gene data show CDR1 as SGHVS and CDR2 as FQNEAQ. This CDR3 region has 17 residues. Germline trimming cut 1 base from V and 8 bases from J; bases unmatched to any gene: 11. The CDR3: CASSLGVTGQGEEKLFF. CDR3 sequence (DNA): TGTGCCAGCAGCTTAGGGGTTACGGGACAGGGTGAAGAAAAACTGTTTTTT.